This T cell receptor (beta chain) came from a study of cytomegalovirus exposure and HLA in healthy donors. About the research overall: Earlier findings included about 120 million unique TCR beta sequences obtained from 150 million to 200 million T cells.

Whole-study results and caveats: Highly shared variants forming one cluster were likely a sequencing artifact.

Germline V gene data show CDR1 as ENHRY and CDR2 as SYGVKD. The CDR3 has 14 amino acids. The V gene end was trimmed by 8 bases and the J gene end by 4 bases; junction bases not matched to a gene: 8. PCR employed 60 Vbeta and 13 Jbeta primers. Clones were read by immunoSEQ multiplex PCR, and TCRdb kept only the in-frame ones, dropping some. The profile covers some 100,000 clones, with roughly 75% appearing a single time and about 4.9% taken by the ten largest. In the case of this clone: Antigen: not known.

The chain recombines TRBV10-3 with TRBJ2-3, with 8 bases identical to TRBD2. This sequence was found in a woman under 30 in good health and CMV-seropositive. The sample taken for sequencing was PBMCs. The CDR3 sequence: CAIESGRGADTQYF. As DNA, the CDR3 is TGTGCCATCGAAAGCGGGAGAGGAGCAGATACGCAGTATTTT.